The subject of this entry is one TCR beta chain. What it recognizes is unknown. This sample is part of a study of OX40 agonist ivuxolimab in advanced cancers. Findings of the study overall: CD4+ and CD8+ T cells in blood underwent clonal expansion by week 6 at 0.1 to 3.0 mg/kg. Fewer expanded clones were found on average in CD4+ than in CD8+ T cells.

Clones were sequenced by immunoSEQ multiplex PCR, and TCRdb holds only the in-frame ones, with some missing. The top ten hold 6% to 9.5% of the sample, which has some 71,000 clones, about four fifths seen once. The CDR3 spans 15 residues. The V gene lost 3 bases and the J gene lost 4 bases, with 15 bases spanning the gap. The germline V gene encodes CDR1 LGHNA and CDR2 YSLEER. V and J are TRBV4-3 and TRBJ1-2; D is undetermined. The TCR comes from an adult with an advanced solid tumor such as melanoma, head and neck, liver or kidney cancer. The sample was CD4+ or CD8+ T cells sorted from blood, taken in a trial of the OX40 agonist ivuxolimab. The CDR3 DNA is TGCGCCAGCAGCCAGTACCATCTGCCCTTCTATGGCTACACCTTC. It is translated as CASSQYHLPFYGYTF.